These T cell receptor beta chains were read from a single sample in a study of blood T cell repertoires in COVID-19. Assay: immunoSEQ multiplex PCR; the TCRdb copy retains only in-frame clones and omits some. The table shows roughly 100,000 clones, with roughly 80% occurring only once. The sequenced sample consisted of peripheral blood. The source is a woman between 65 and 79 years old with acute or convalescent COVID-19. Both conserved end residues are part of each CDR3. Fields, in order: D gene, J gene, V gene, clone size, CDR3 protein, CDR3 DNA. The D gene is left open where the match is weak. Clone sizes are given selectively: once, few, many, or a class where the clone is expanded.

>TRBD1|TRBJ2-7|TRBV6-5|-
CASSTGERDYEQYF
TGTGCCAGCAGTACAGGGGAAAGGGACTACGAGCAGTACTTC
>TRBD1|TRBJ1-2|TRBV11-2|many
CASSFTGAPYGYTF
TGTGCCAGCAGCTTTACAGGGGCGCCGTATGGCTACACCTTC
>TRBD1|TRBJ1-1|TRBV4-3|-
CASSQDVPGQIMNTEAFF
TGCGCCAGCAGCCAAGATGTGCCGGGACAGATCATGAACACTGAAGCTTTCTTT
>TRBD1|TRBJ1-5|TRBV6-1|-
CASSDRQGTQPQHF
TGTGCCAGCAGTGACCGACAGGGGACCCAGCCCCAGCATTTT
>TRBD2|TRBJ2-3|TRBV28|-
CASGGSGVGTDTQYF
TGTGCCAGCGGGGGTAGCGGGGTGGGCACAGATACGCAGTATTTT
>-|TRBJ2-7|TRBV5-1|-
CASSLNEQYEQYF
TGCGCCAGCAGCTTAAATGAGCAATACGAGCAGTACTTC
>-|TRBJ2-5|TRBV5-1|-
CASSLDPTTGWETQYF
TGCGCCAGCAGCCTCGATCCGACGACAGGTTGGGAGACCCAGTACTTC
>TRBD2|TRBJ2-1|TRBV7-7|-
CASSLGLAGGHEQFF
TGTGCCAGCAGCTTGGGACTAGCGGGGGGGCATGAGCAGTTCTTC
>-|TRBJ1-4|TRBV29-1|-
CSVTRGNSNEKLFF
TGCAGCGTCACCCGCGGAAATTCTAATGAAAAACTGTTTTTT
>-|TRBJ1-2|TRBV6-5|few
CASSYSGGYLYGYTF
TGTGCCAGCAGTTACTCGGGGGGTTACTTATATGGCTACACCTTC
>TRBD2|TRBJ2-2|TRBV19|-
CASSILVGRGGDTGELFF
TGTGCCAGTAGTATATTGGTGGGGAGGGGAGGGGACACCGGGGAGCTGTTTTTT
>TRBD2|TRBJ2-3|TRBV24-1|few
CATSPRSGGQYF
TGTGCCACCAGTCCAAGGAGCGGGGGCCAGTATTTT
>-|TRBJ1-1|TRBV19|medium-sized
CASSIERGTEAFF
TGTGCCAGTAGTATAGAACGGGGAACTGAAGCTTTCTTT
>-|TRBJ2-2|TRBV12-3/TRBV12-4|-
CASSFASTGELFF
TGTGCCAGCAGTTTCGCGTCCACCGGGGAGCTGTTTTTT
>-|TRBJ1-5|TRBV18|-
CASSEGSNQPQHF
TGTGCCAGCTCAGAGGGTAGCAATCAGCCCCAGCATTTT
>TRBD2|TRBJ2-1|TRBV10-2|-
CASRDRLAGISYNEQFF
TGCGCCAGCAGGGATCGACTAGCGGGGATCTCCTACAATGAGCAGTTCTTC
>TRBD1|TRBJ1-6|TRBV5-4|few
CASSQSGTGRNNSPLHF
TGTGCCAGCAGCCAATCCGGGACAGGGAGAAATAATTCACCCCTCCACTTT
>-|TRBJ1-4|TRBV6-6|-
CASSFPGESEKLFF
TGTGCCAGCAGTTTCCCAGGGGAATCTGAAAAACTGTTTTTT
>-|TRBJ2-2|TRBV4-2|once
CASSQVVTQVGGGELFF
TGTGCCAGCAGCCAAGTTGTGACACAGGTGGGGGGCGGGGAGCTGTTTTTT
>TRBD1|TRBJ1-1|TRBV19|-
CASSMGTGTEAFF
TGTGCCAGTAGTATGGGGACAGGCACTGAAGCTTTCTTT
>TRBD1|TRBJ2-3|TRBV6-5|once
CASSLDRVTTDTQYF
TGTGCCAGCAGTTTAGACAGGGTAACGACAGATACGCAGTATTTT
>TRBD1|TRBJ1-2|TRBV15|-
CATSREDRVDGYTF
TGTGCCACCAGCAGAGAGGACAGGGTGGACGGCTACACCTTC
>TRBD2|TRBJ2-1|TRBV29-1|-
CSVPLAGGPGQQFF
TGCAGCGTGCCTTTGGCGGGGGGGCCGGGGCAACAGTTCTTC
>-|TRBJ1-1|TRBV5-1|-
CASRGGGTYTEAFF
TGCGCCAGCCGGGGTGGAGGGACTTATACTGAAGCTTTCTTT
>TRBD2|TRBJ2-5|TRBV30|-
CAWTPGLAGGQWQETQYF
TGTGCCTGGACCCCGGGACTAGCGGGGGGGCAGTGGCAAGAGACCCAGTACTTC
>TRBD1|TRBJ1-1|TRBV6-6|-
CASSQGQGAAEAFF
TGTGCCAGCAGTCAAGGACAGGGAGCAGCTGAAGCTTTCTTT
>TRBD1|TRBJ1-5|TRBV6-2/TRBV6-3|-
CASSTQGQGINQPQHF
TGTGCCAGCAGTACCCAGGGACAGGGAATCAATCAGCCCCAGCATTTT
>-|TRBJ2-5|TRBV19|-
CASRVRVGETQYF
TGTGCCAGTAGGGTTCGGGTCGGGGAGACCCAGTACTTC
>-|TRBJ2-1|TRBV27|-
CASSFQANGYNEQFF
TGTGCCAGCAGTTTTCAAGCGAACGGGTACAATGAGCAGTTCTTC
>TRBD1|TRBJ1-1|TRBV5-1|-
CASSEGGGGEAFF
TGCGCCAGCAGCGAAGGGGGCGGCGGGGAAGCTTTCTTT
>TRBD2|TRBJ2-3|TRBV9|-
CASSVLAGASTDTQYF
TGTGCCAGCAGCGTACTAGCGGGGGCCAGCACAGATACGCAGTATTTT
>-|TRBJ2-3|TRBV7-9|-
CASSQRGTDTQYF
TGTGCCAGCAGCCAACGGGGTACAGATACGCAGTATTTT
>TRBD1|TRBJ1-2|TRBV4-1|-
CASSQATGDYGYTF
TGCGCCAGCAGCCAGGCTACAGGGGACTATGGCTACACCTTC
>TRBD1|TRBJ1-2|TRBV28|-
CTTGGGGWDGYTF
TGTACCACAGGGGGCGGGGGATGGGATGGCTACACCTTC
>-|TRBJ1-4|TRBV5-8|-
CASSLGAGGQEKLFF
TGTGCCAGCAGCCTGGGTGCGGGGGGCCAGGAAAAACTGTTTTTT
>TRBD1|TRBJ1-1|TRBV12-3/TRBV12-4|-
CASNRQGYTEAFF
TGTGCCAGCAACCGACAGGGCTACACTGAAGCTTTCTTT
>TRBD1|TRBJ1-3|TRBV14|-
CASSHRTGIAGNTIYF
TGTGCCAGCAGCCACCGGACAGGGATCGCTGGAAACACCATATATTTT
>-|TRBJ1-2|TRBV7-2|-
CASSLAGGEYGYTF
TGTGCCAGCAGCTTAGCTGGGGGGGAATATGGCTACACCTTC
>-|TRBJ1-5|TRBV12-3/TRBV12-4|-
CASSFSVLPQHF
TGTGCCAGCAGTTTCTCAGTTCTCCCCCAGCATTTT
>-|TRBJ1-2|TRBV19|few
CASSIGRVYGYTF
TGTGCCAGTAGTATCGGCAGGGTCTATGGCTACACCTTC
>-|TRBJ1-6|TRBV19|-
CASRLTDSAPLHF
TGTGCCAGCAGATTAACGGACAGTGCGCCCCTCCACTTT
>-|TRBJ2-3|TRBV5-4|once
CASSSNTDTQYF
TGTGCCAGCAGCTCCAACACAGATACGCAGTATTTT
>-|TRBJ2-3|TRBV18|-
CASSRQGTDTQYF
TGTGCCAGCTCGCGACAGGGCACAGATACGCAGTATTTT
>TRBD1|TRBJ1-4|TRBV7-9|-
CASSLSPGTGTNEKLFF
TGTGCCAGCAGCTTGTCACCCGGGACAGGGACTAATGAAAAACTGTTTTTT
>-|TRBJ2-7|TRBV28|-
CASSYPTGEGGLYEQYF
TGTGCCAGCAGTTACCCGACAGGGGAGGGGGGGCTCTACGAGCAGTACTTC
>-|TRBJ1-2|TRBV19|once
CASSIGRGIGRDYGYTF
TGTGCCAGTAGTATCGGGAGGGGCATTGGTCGGGACTATGGCTACACCTTC
>-|TRBJ2-1|TRBV5-1|-
CARTEDPELRETPSSYNEQFF
TGCGCCCGGACGGAAGACCCCGAGCTCCGGGAGACCCCGAGCTCCTACAATGAGCAGTTCTTC
>TRBD1|TRBJ2-5|TRBV5-4|-
CASSRTGRETQYF
TGTGCCAGCAGCCGGACAGGGAGGGAGACCCAGTACTTC
>TRBD1|TRBJ2-6|TRBV19|-
CASTSVRQGTRTGANVLTF
TGTGCCAGTACCTCCGTCCGACAGGGAACCCGAACTGGGGCCAACGTCCTGACTTTC
>-|TRBJ1-1|TRBV29-1|-
CSGEQGSNTEAFF
TGCAGCGGCGAACAGGGATCGAACACTGAAGCTTTCTTT
>TRBD2|TRBJ2-7|TRBV6-5|-
CASSPGGRPSYEQYF
TGTGCCAGCTCCCCGGGGGGGAGGCCATCCTACGAGCAGTACTTC